This TCR beta chain originates from a study of blood T cells in healthy people across ages. V gave up 5 bases and J gave up 4 bases, with 15 bases separating them. The V gene's germline CDR1 is LGHDT and CDR2 YNNKEL (reference sequence). The CDR3 totals 15 residues. Primers used in a second PCR of roughly 6 to 12 cycles were a sample-barcoded 5' primer and a J-beta primer mix. TCRdb used MiXCR to reprocess the 5' RACE reads, holding one entry per CDR3 protein. The sample lists about 1.4 million distinct CDR3 sequences; 59% were seen once. Sequencing was carried out using blood. This rearrangement joins TRBV3-1 to TRBJ2-1, with a possible D match to TRBD2 (5 bases). This TCR was sampled from a young man in good health. CDR3 loop: CASSGSDSTYNEQFF. DNA for the CDR3: TGTGCCAGCAGCGGGAGTGATAGTACGTACAATGAGCAGTTCTTC.